The 5 T cell receptor beta chains reported below all come from one sample, sequenced in a study of T cell repertoires in cytomegalovirus infection. TCRdb used MiXCR to reprocess the reads, holding one entry per CDR3 protein. The table lists more than 650,000 distinct CDR3 sequences, 35% of them singletons. Material for sequencing was PBMCs. Receptors originate from a human donor in good health (CMV status not recorded). Some clones in this sample may be carry-over from other donors' samples.

Remarks on this clonotype: An end of the junction differs from the germline gene, which may be a read error. The chain joins TRBV3-1 to TRBJ2-7; D gene unclear. CDR1 is LGHDT, CDR2 YNNKEL, per germline (reference sequence). This CDR3 has 13 residues. CDR3 region: CASSYRSSSEQYF. The CDR3 DNA is TGTGCCAGCAGCTACCGGTCCTCCTCCGAGCAGTACTTC.

There are a few counts of this clonotype. This chain connects TRBV7-6 to TRBJ2-1; 7 bases match TRBD2. CDR1 and CDR2 (germline): SGHVS, FNYEAQ. CDR3 length equals 15 residues. J gave up 6 bases and V 4 bases, and 9 bases lay outside the gene matches. The CDR3 reads CASSSGGGVGNEQFF. CDR3 coding DNA: TGTGCCAGCAGCTCCGGTGGGGGGGTCGGCAATGAGCAGTTCTTC.

For this clonotype: This is likely a read error, given that the CDR3 carries no conserved phenylalanine or tryptophan at its end. The DNA is omitted, as the CDR3 cannot be located on it reliably, and the CDR3 follows TCRdb's listing. The chain joins TRBV7-2 to TRBJ2-1. Germline loops: CDR1 SGHTA, CDR2 FQGNSA. The CDR3 length is 13 residues, termini included. CDR3 residues: CASQIHPVDEQLL.

The genes are TRBV6-1 and TRBJ1-5; D may be TRBD1 (6 bases). This CDR3 contains 15 residues. Germline lookup yields CDR1 MNHNS and CDR2 SASEGT. Trimming cost V 5 bases and J 4 bases, with 15 bases left between them. DNA for the CDR3: TGTGCCAGCAGTCTCCCCGACAGGCGGAATCAGCCCCAGCATTTT. As protein: CASSLPDRRNQPQHF.

This clonotype turned up a few times. The genes are TRBV4-2 and TRBJ2-1; 8 nucleotides match TRBD2. Trimming at V came to 1 base and at J to 5 bases, leaving 7 bases not matched to a gene. Germline-derived CDR1 and CDR2 are LGHNA and YNFKEQ. The CDR3 contains 16 residues. The CDR3, as DNA: TGTGCCAGCAGCCAAGTAGCGGGACGGGGACACAATGAGCAGTTCTTC. It specifies CASSQVAGRGHNEQFF.